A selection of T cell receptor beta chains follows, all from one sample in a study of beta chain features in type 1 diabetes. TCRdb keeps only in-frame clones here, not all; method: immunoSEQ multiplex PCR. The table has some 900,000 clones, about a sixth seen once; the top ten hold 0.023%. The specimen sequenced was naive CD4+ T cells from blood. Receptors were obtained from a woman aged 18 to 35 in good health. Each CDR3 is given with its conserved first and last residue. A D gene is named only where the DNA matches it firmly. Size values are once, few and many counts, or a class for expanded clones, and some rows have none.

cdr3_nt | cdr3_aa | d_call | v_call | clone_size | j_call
TGTGCCAGCAGCGTAGCCCAGGGCCCCTACGAGCAGTACTTC | CASSVAQGPYEQYF | NA | TRBV9 | few | TRBJ2-7
TGTGCCAGCAGCTTAGGACGGGATACGCAGTATTTT | CASSLGRDTQYF | NA | TRBV11-2 | few | TRBJ2-3
TGTGCCAGCAGCCAATCCACTGGGGATACGCAGTATTTT | CASSQSTGDTQYF | NA | TRBV7-3 | few | TRBJ2-3
TGTGCCAGTAGTGAGACTAGCGGGAGCTTCGGGGAGCTGTTTTTT | CASSETSGSFGELFF | TRBD2 | TRBV19 | NA | TRBJ2-2
TGTGCCAGCAGGGGACTAGCGGGCAACTCCTACAATGAGCAGTTCTTC | CASRGLAGNSYNEQFF | TRBD2 | TRBV11-2 | NA | TRBJ2-1
TGTGCCAGCAGTCCTACCGTACTCTATGGCTACACCTTC | CASSPTVLYGYTF | NA | TRBV27 | few | TRBJ1-2
TGTGCCAGCTCACGGCTAGCGGGAGGGCCAGATACGCAGTATTTT | CASSRLAGGPDTQYF | TRBD2 | TRBV18 | NA | TRBJ2-3
TGTGCCAGCAGCGTAACTAGCGGGTTAACCTACGAGCAGTACTTC | CASSVTSGLTYEQYF | TRBD2 | TRBV9 | few | TRBJ2-7
TGCGCCAGCAGCCAAGAGGGGACAGGGGAGAACTATGGCTACACCTTC | CASSQEGTGENYGYTF | TRBD1 | TRBV4-1 | NA | TRBJ1-2
TGCAGCGTCATGGGACGGTTGAACACTGAAGCTTTCTTT | CSVMGRLNTEAFF | NA | TRBV29-1 | few | TRBJ1-1
TGTGCCAGCAGCTCCGAGGGTCCCCCCCAGCATTTT | CASSSEGPPQHF | NA | TRBV7-9 | NA | TRBJ1-5
TGTGCCAGCAGCGTAGGGGGGACTAATGAAAAACTGTTTTTT | CASSVGGTNEKLFF | NA | TRBV9 | NA | TRBJ1-4
TGTGCCAGCAGCGCCGGACTAGCGGACTACGAGCAGTACTTC | CASSAGLADYEQYF | TRBD2 | TRBV5-4 | NA | TRBJ2-7
TGCGCCAGCAGTGCGGGACTAGCGGGAGTGGCGATCTTC | CASSAGLAGVAIF | TRBD2 | TRBV10-1 | NA | TRBJ2-1
TGTGCCAGCAGCTTGGGAGCGGGAGGCCGGGATACGCAGTATTTT | CASSLGAGGRDTQYF | TRBD2 | TRBV7-9 | NA | TRBJ2-3
TGTGCCAGCAGTTTAGCCCTAGCTAGCGGACACAATGAGCAGTTCTTC | CASSLALASGHNEQFF | TRBD2 | TRBV27 | once | TRBJ2-1
TGCGCCAGCAGCTTGACTAGCTGGGAGACCCAGTACTTC | CASSLTSWETQYF | NA | TRBV5-1 | few | TRBJ2-5
TGTGCCAGCAGCTTGGGGGGGACTAGCGGGAGCGGGACCCAGTACTTC | CASSLGGTSGSGTQYF | TRBD2 | TRBV5-4 | NA | TRBJ2-5
TGTGCCAGCAGCCAAGGGACTAGCGGGAGTCCCCTCTACGAGCAGTACTTC | CASSQGTSGSPLYEQYF | TRBD2 | TRBV11-2 | few | TRBJ2-7
TGTGCCAGCAGTCCCGGGACTAGCGGGAAAGAGACCCAGTACTTC | CASSPGTSGKETQYF | TRBD2 | TRBV6-6 | NA | TRBJ2-5
TGTGCCAGCAGCTTGGGTTCTCCCCGCCAAGAGACCCAGTACTTC | CASSLGSPRQETQYF | NA | TRBV5-6 | few | TRBJ2-5
TGTGCCAGCAGCCCCTCCGGGTTCCATGGGGCCAACGTCCTGACTTTC | CASSPSGFHGANVLTF | NA | TRBV7-8 | NA | TRBJ2-6
TGTGCCAGCAGCTCCGGGACAGGGTTGGGCTACACCTTC | CASSSGTGLGYTF | TRBD1 | TRBV9 | few | TRBJ1-2
TGTGCCAGCAGTTTGAGAACAGGGGTTCGGCCCCAGCATTTT | CASSLRTGVRPQHF | TRBD1 | TRBV27 | NA | TRBJ1-5
TGCAGCGTTGCATCCGGGACAGGGTCTGGGGCCAACGTCCTGACTTTC | CSVASGTGSGANVLTF | TRBD1 | TRBV29-1 | few | TRBJ2-6
TGTGCCAGCAGGAGTAGCAATCAGCCCCAGCATTTT | CASRSSNQPQHF | NA | TRBV28 | few | TRBJ1-5
TGTGCCAGTAGTGCTCAGGGTATTAGCGGGAGTTACGAGCAGTACTTC | CASSAQGISGSYEQYF | TRBD2 | TRBV19 | NA | TRBJ2-7
TGTGCCACCAGCAGAGATGTCTTCTACGAGCAGTACTTC | CATSRDVFYEQYF | NA | TRBV15 | few | TRBJ2-7
TGTGCCAGCAGTCTCGGACAGGGTAGCAATCAGCCCCAGCATTTT | CASSLGQGSNQPQHF | TRBD1 | TRBV2 | few | TRBJ1-5
TGTGCCAGCAGCTTAGTAGGGTTTGGCGATGAGCAGTTCTTC | CASSLVGFGDEQFF | NA | TRBV7-8 | few | TRBJ2-1